This T cell receptor beta chain was found in a study of radiation and T cells in renal cell carcinoma. Overall study results and limits: In blood, top tumor clones expanded by 2 weeks, shrinking by 4.

Specified time point: baseline pretreatment blood. Treatment given: 15 Gy SBRT to primary tumor, nephrectomy 4 weeks later. This clone was seen once. Its antigen is unknown. Generated by immunoSEQ multiplex PCR, the TCRdb table keeps only in-frame clones and is missing some. The data hold 150,000 or so clones, with about nine tenths observed a single time. This TCR was sampled from a woman aged 70-85 years with renal cell carcinoma. This specimen was blood, taken from a patient whose treatment included radiotherapy and nephrectomy.

The CDR3 spells CASSIREAYEQYF. The CDR3 nucleotides read TGTGCCAGCTCAATCCGGGAGGCCTACGAGCAGTACTTC. This chain uses TRBV18 with TRBJ2-7; 7 nucleotides match TRBD2. J lost 2 bases, V lost 5 bases, and 3 bases had no gene match. The CDR3 runs 13 residues. Germline V gene lookup returns CDR1 KGHSH and CDR2 LQKENI.